These 18 T cell receptor beta chains share one sample of origin, sequenced in a study of shared clonotypes between healthy human individuals. TCRdb's copy holds only in-frame clones and misses some; the assay was immunoSEQ multiplex PCR. The table records over a million clones, approximately 78% of them present only once. Sequenced material: memory CD4+ T cells from PBMCs. Subset denoted: CD45RA-negative fraction. These receptors all stem from a man between 18 and 29 years old in good health. Some clones in this sample may be carry-over from other donors' samples.

The rearrangement uses TRBV7-6 and TRBJ1-2; D is perhaps TRBD1 (5 bases). CDR3 length: 14 amino acids. Germline CDR1 reads SGHVS; CDR2 reads FNYEAQ. Trimming stripped 0 bases from V and 5 bases from J, with 10 bases between. The CDR3 spells CASSLAHGTYGYTF. CDR3 DNA: TGTGCCAGCAGCTTAGCGCACGGGACGTATGGCTACACCTTC.

The chain combines TRBV5-6 with TRBJ2-6; 7 positions match TRBD1. CDR3 length: 17 amino acids. V lost 2 bases and J lost 2; bases outside the gene matches: 7. CDR1 and CDR2 from the germline V gene are SGHDT and YYEEEE. The CDR3 coding sequence is TGTGCCAGCAGCTTTTTCAGGGGGTTAACTGGGGCCAACGTCCTGACTTTC. Translating gives CASSFFRGLTGANVLTF.

V and J are TRBV14 and TRBJ1-2, with D unclear. The CDR3 covers 13 residues. Germline loops: CDR1 SGHDN, CDR2 FVKESK. Trimming removed 0 bases from V and 4 bases from J, with 6 bases in between. CDR3 region: CASSQERSYGYTF. DNA of the CDR3: TGTGCCAGCAGCCAAGAAAGGTCCTATGGCTACACCTTC.

The gene calls are TRBV28 and TRBJ1-5; D is unclear. V shed 5 bases and J shed 7 bases, with 9 bases lying between them. Germline V gene data show CDR1 as MDHEN and CDR2 as SYDVKM. CDR3 length: 12 residues. The CDR3 DNA follows: TGTGCCAGCAGTCAAACGATCCAGCCCCAGCATTTT. Its protein product is CASSQTIQPQHF.

This chain joins TRBV7-9 and TRBJ2-1; 7 bases match TRBD2. The CDR3 sequence is 16 residues long. The V gene's germline CDR1 is SEHNR and CDR2 FQNEAQ (reference sequence). The V segment lost 6 bases and the J segment 1 base; nucleotides outside the gene matches: 9. The CDR3 region has the DNA TGTGCCAGCAGTCATTCCCTCGGGGGGTCCTACAATGAGCAGTTCTTC. Residues: CASSHSLGGSYNEQFF.

This clone has only one observation. CDR3 nucleotides: TGCGCCAGCAGCTTGGCCGCGGGGACTAGGAACAATGAGCAGTTCTTC. It is translated as CASSLAAGTRNNEQFF. The genes are TRBV5-1 and TRBJ2-1, with 8 bases matching TRBD2. The CDR3 runs to 16 residues. The J segment lost 5 bases and the V segment lost 0 bases, leaving 7 bases of the junction unmatched. Germline lookup yields CDR1 SGHRS and CDR2 YFSETQ.

This chain's CDR3 is CAWSVSGLETQYF. CDR3 DNA sequence: TGTGCCTGGAGTGTATCAGGGCTGGAGACCCAGTACTTC. The chain links TRBV30 to TRBJ2-5; D is perhaps TRBD1 (5 bases). The germline V and J ends were trimmed by 0 bases and 5 bases, with 10 bases remaining between them. Looked up from germline, CDR1 is GTSNPN and CDR2 is SVGIG (reference sequence). The CDR3 consists of 13 residues.

V is TRBV30 and J is TRBJ2-5, with D possibly being TRBD1 (6 bases). The better agreement between TRBJ2-7 and the DNA end casts doubt on the J call. This CDR3 contains 14 residues. Germline V gives CDR1 GTSNPN, CDR2 SVGIG (reference sequence). The DNA of the CDR3 is TGTGCCTGGACCGTAACAGGGTCCTCCTACGAGCAGTACTTC. Residues: CAWTVTGSSYEQYF.

The rearrangement links TRBV19 to TRBJ2-1; 12 bases map to TRBD2. Germline V CDR1 and CDR2: LNHDA, SQIVND (reference sequence). The ends lost 5 bases at V and 10 bases at J; junction bases unmatched: 12. This CDR3 has 16 amino acids. CDR3: CASSPQRTSGIGEQFF. In nucleotides, the CDR3 is TGTGCCAGTAGTCCCCAACGGACTAGCGGGATCGGAGAGCAGTTCTTC.

V and J are TRBV29-1 and TRBJ2-7, with D perhaps TRBD1 or TRBD2 (5 bases each). Germline loops: CDR1 SQVTM, CDR2 ANQGSEA. The V end lost 6 bases, the J end lost 7 bases, and 19 bases lay between the germline ends. The CDR3 sequence is 13 residues long. The CDR3: CSVERDPEEEQYF. The DNA of the CDR3 is TGCAGCGTAGAACGGGACCCAGAGGAAGAGCAGTACTTC.

This chain connects TRBV7-2 to TRBJ2-5; D is undetermined. This CDR3 has 15 amino acids. V gave up 1 base and J gave up 2 bases, with 11 bases separating them. Per the germline V gene, CDR1 is SGHTA and CDR2 is FQGNSA. The CDR3 DNA follows: TGTGCCAGCAGCTTAGGAGTAGGCCAGCAAGAGACCCAGTACTTC. Residues: CASSLGVGQQETQYF.

This chain connects TRBV10-2 to TRBJ1-1; D not certain. Germline V CDR1 and CDR2: WSHSY, SAAADI. Trimming left V 1 base short and J 7 bases short, with 7 bases between. CDR3 size: 12 residues. The CDR3 sequence is CASSELEHEAFF. The CDR3 DNA is TGCGCCAGCAGTGAGTTGGAGCATGAAGCTTTCTTT.

This rearrangement joins TRBV6-6 to TRBJ1-4; a possible D gene is TRBD1 (5 bases). The V gene lost 6 bases and the J gene lost 9 bases, with 20 bases spanning the gap. Germline V gene sequence: CDR1 MNHNY, CDR2 SVGAGI (reference sequence). The CDR3 contains 15 residues. CDR3 DNA sequence: TGTGCCAGCAGCCCTGTAGGGGCATTTGATCAAAAACTGTTTTTT. This sequence encodes CASSPVGAFDQKLFF.

The V gene is TRBV7-9, the J gene TRBJ1-6; maybe TRBD1 (5 bases). The CDR3 extends over 13 amino acids. Germline V gene sequence: CDR1 SEHNR, CDR2 FQNEAQ (reference sequence). The ends were cut back, 5 bases at V and 12 bases at J, with 14 bases in the middle. CDR3: CASSQGAPGPLHF. Written as DNA, the CDR3 is TGTGCCAGCAGCCAAGGGGCGCCCGGACCCCTCCACTTT.

CDR3 DNA sequence: TGCGCCAGCAGCTTGATGGACAGAGAAGAGACCCAGTACTTC. Encoded protein: CASSLMDREETQYF. The chain carries TRBV5-1 and TRBJ2-5, with TRBD1 as a possible D gene (6 bases). V was clipped by 1 base and J by 3 bases, with 10 bases between them. This CDR3 is 14 amino acids long. CDR1 is SGHRS and CDR2 is YFSETQ in the germline V gene.

This clone was seen only a few times. The chain links TRBV30 to TRBJ1-1, with D perhaps matching TRBD1 (6 bases). The ends were cut back, 4 bases at V and 10 bases at J, with 22 bases in the middle. There are 14 residues in the CDR3. Germline-derived CDR1 and CDR2 are GTSNPN and SVGIG (reference sequence). The CDR3, as DNA: TGTGCCTGGACCATGTCCGGGGGCTTCGCGGGAGCTTTCTTT. Its translation is CAWTMSGGFAGAFF.

V usage is TRBV10-3 and J usage is TRBJ2-1, with TRBD2 identical over 9 bases. Germline values: CDR1 ENHRY, CDR2 SYGVKD. J was trimmed by 6 bases and V by 7 bases; bases with no gene match: 4. The CDR3 is 13 residues long. The CDR3 coding sequence is TGTGCCATCATGGGTAGCGGGAGCAATGAGCAGTTCTTC. Amino acids: CAIMGSGSNEQFF.

This chain uses TRBV2 with TRBJ1-1; no firm D call. The V end lost 6 bases, the J end lost 2 bases, and 16 bases lay between the germline ends. Germline values: CDR1 SNHLY, CDR2 FYNNEI. The CDR3 has 15 amino acids. The CDR3 sequence: CASRRAGQPNTEAFF. The CDR3 DNA sequence: TGTGCCAGCAGGCGGGCCGGCCAACCAAACACTGAAGCTTTCTTT.